Shown below are 16 T cell receptor beta chains from a single sample sequenced in a study of T-cell reconstitution after alpha-beta-depleted transplantation in children. Molecular barcoding with unique molecular identifiers was used for the TCRbeta library. TCRdb processed the PCR reads anew with MiXCR; each CDR3 protein has one entry. The table has hundreds of thousands of distinct CDR3 sequences, roughly 17% seen once. The starting material was PBMCs, mostly from graft donor cells, obtained 360 days after TCRalphabeta/CD19-depleted stem cell transplant. The receptors derive from a male patient aged 2-9 years who had a stem cell transplant for acute lymphoblastic leukemia, so the T cells may come from the graft donor.

This clonotype came up a few times. This rearrangement joins TRBV20-1 to TRBJ2-5; D is ambiguous. The germline V gene has CDR1 DFQATT and CDR2 SNEGSKA (reference sequence). The CDR3 consists of 11 residues. V was trimmed by 7 bases and J by 5 bases, leaving 11 bases between them. The CDR3 region has the DNA TGCAGTGTTGCCTTAAGGGAGACCCAGTACTTC. Its protein is CSVALRETQYF.

This clonotype was detected only a few times. The genes are TRBV28 and TRBJ2-1; perhaps TRBD2 as D (6 bases). With 1 base removed from V and 9 bases from J, the gap between germline ends came to 16 bases. CDR1 is MDHEN and CDR2 is SYDVKM in the germline V gene. The CDR3 consists of 15 residues. The CDR3: CASSLFGLPFSEQFF. CDR3 nucleotides: TGTGCCAGCAGTTTATTCGGACTACCATTTAGTGAGCAGTTCTTC. The whole variable domain, filled in from reference TRBV28 and TRBJ2-1, reads DVKVTQSSRYLVKRTGEKVFLECVQDMDHENMFWYRQDPGLGLRLIYFSYDVKMKEKGDIPEGYSVSREKKERFSLILESASTNQTSMYLCASSLFGLPFSEQFFGPGTRLTVL.

The table lists this clonotype with many counts. The gene calls are TRBV7-2 and TRBJ2-2, with D possibly called TRBD1 or TRBD2 (6 bases each). The V and J ends lost 2 bases and 8 bases respectively, with 12 bases between them. CDR1 and CDR2 from the germline V gene are SGHTA and FQGNSA. This CDR3 has 14 residues. The CDR3 bases are TGTGCCAGCAGCTTACTGGAGGGGGTTGGGGAGCTGTTTTTT. This codes for CASSLLEGVGELFF.

This clonotype was counted a few times. The chain is built from TRBV7-9 and TRBJ2-5; 7 positions match TRBD2. CDR1 and CDR2 from the germline V gene are SEHNR and FQNEAQ (reference sequence). The CDR3 extends over 17 amino acids. Trimming removed 2 bases from V and 2 bases from J; junction bases left unmatched: 11. This CDR3 is CASSLPHGRQTQETQYF. In DNA, the CDR3 is TGTGCCAGCAGCTTACCCCACGGGAGGCAAACTCAAGAGACCCAGTACTTC.

The chain links TRBV30 to TRBJ2-5; possibly TRBD2 for D (6 bases). CDR1 and CDR2 (germline): GTSNPN, SVGIG (reference sequence). V was clipped by 4 bases and J by 2 bases, with 14 bases between them. The CDR3 totals 14 residues. CDR3 region: CAWKGGQEQETQYF. The CDR3 region has the DNA TGTGCCTGGAAAGGAGGGCAGGAGCAAGAGACCCAGTACTTC.

This clonotype was detected only a few times. This chain joins TRBV7-3 and TRBJ2-3; D possibly corresponds to TRBD2 (5 bases). The germline V and J ends were trimmed by 0 bases and 1 base, with 11 bases remaining between them. CDR1 and CDR2 (germline): SGHTA, FQGTGA. The length of the CDR3 is 16 residues. CDR3 protein: CASSLTSAGGTDTQYF. Here the CDR3 DNA reads TGTGCCAGCAGCTTAACTAGCGCCGGGGGCACAGATACGCAGTATTTT.

The sample holds a few counts of this clonotype. The CDR3 sequence: CASNRQGFSGELFF. Written as DNA, the CDR3 is TGTGCCAGTAATCGACAGGGGTTCTCCGGGGAGCTGTTTTTT. This chain links TRBV19 with TRBJ2-2; 8 bases align to TRBD1. Losses at the gene ends were 7 bases for V and 6 bases for J; bases not matched to a gene: 7. Per the germline V gene, CDR1 is LNHDA and CDR2 is SQIVND (reference sequence). The CDR3 spans 14 residues.

This clonotype was seen more than once but under ten times. The chain links TRBV10-3 to TRBJ2-7, with 7 nucleotides matching TRBD1. Unmatched junction bases numbered 2, after V lost 4 bases and J lost 2 bases. From germline, CDR1 is ENHRY and CDR2 SYGVKD. The CDR3 contains 13 residues. The CDR3 sequence: CAISGGQAYEQYF. The DNA of the CDR3 is TGTGCCATCAGTGGCGGACAGGCCTACGAGCAGTACTTC.

This clonotype turned up a few times. The V call is TRBV4-1, the J call TRBJ2-4; TRBD2 aligns across 12 bases. The CDR3 runs 19 residues. Germline CDR1 is MGHRA and CDR2 is YSYEKL. V gave up 0 bases and J gave up 0 bases; unmatched junction bases: 6. CDR3 sequence reads: CASSQEESSGRVAKNIQYF. The CDR3 bases are TGCGCCAGCAGCCAAGAGGAGTCTAGCGGGAGGGTAGCCAAAAACATTCAGTACTTC.

The chain links TRBV4-1 to TRBJ2-7, with D perhaps TRBD1 (6 bases). In germline, CDR1 is MGHRA, CDR2 YSYEKL. The CDR3 length is 15 residues. Trimming took off 0 bases at V and 6 bases at J, with 15 bases between the two ends. The CDR3 sequence is CASSQDIGQLTEQYF. The CDR3 nucleotides are TGCGCCAGCAGCCAAGATATAGGACAGCTAACCGAGCAGTACTTC.

There are a few counts of this clonotype. The chain couples TRBV27 to TRBJ2-5; D gene uncertain. Germline V gene data show CDR1 as MNHEY and CDR2 as SMNVEV (reference sequence). V lost 4 bases, J lost 4 bases, and 13 bases lay in between. This CDR3 is built from 14 residues. The CDR3 DNA sequence: TGTGCCAGCAGTTCCATCGGATCGGGAGAGACCCAGTACTTC. This translates into CASSSIGSGETQYF.

V gene TRBV7-2 combines with J gene TRBJ2-4; no definite D call. Germline V CDR1 and CDR2: SGHTA, FQGNSA. Trimming removed 5 bases at V and 8 bases at J, with 16 bases between. This CDR3 is built from 14 residues. As DNA, the CDR3 is TGTGCCAGCAGCAACCAAAACCGATGGGACATTCAGTACTTC. Amino acid sequence: CASSNQNRWDIQYF.

This chain joins TRBV12-3 or TRBV12-4 and TRBJ2-3, with D tentatively TRBD1 (6 bases). The V end was cut by 2 bases, the J end by 14 bases, with 17 bases between. The CDR3 runs to 13 residues. CDR3 protein: CASSLRGSARGYF. The CDR3 nucleotides read TGTGCCAGCAGTTTAAGGGGGTCGGCTAGAGGGTATTTT.

V usage is TRBV9 and J usage is TRBJ2-5; 9 bases are a match to TRBD2. With 2 bases clipped from V and 1 base from J, the junction kept 6 bases outside the gene matches. Germline V gene data show CDR1 as SGDLS and CDR2 as YYNGEE. CDR3 length: 16 residues. CDR3 coding DNA: TGTGCCAGCAGCGTCGGGACTAGCATCGCCCAAGAGACCCAGTACTTC. Its protein is CASSVGTSIAQETQYF.

This clonotype showed up just a few times. The chain uses TRBV20-1 and TRBJ2-2; 7 nucleotides agree with TRBD1. This CDR3 is built from 13 residues. The germline CDR1 and CDR2 sequences are DFQATT and SNEGSKA (reference sequence). Trimming took 3 bases from V and 4 from J; bases not matched to a gene: 2. CDR3 bases: TGCAGTGCTAGGGGGACAGCCACCGGGGAGCTGTTTTTT. It translates to CSARGTATGELFF.

The chain has TRBV5-1 and TRBJ1-4; D is uncertain. V was clipped by 1 base and J by 5 bases, with 12 bases between them. Germline V gene sequence: CDR1 SGHRS, CDR2 YFSETQ. The CDR3 covers 15 residues. The CDR3 DNA reads as TGCGCCAGCAGCTTGTGGGGATCAGCGAATGAAAAACTGTTTTTT. Its translation is CASSLWGSANEKLFF.